This T cell receptor beta chain was observed in a study of blood T cell repertoires in COVID-19. Whole-study context: Acute and convalescent COVID-19 samples came from the United States, Italy and Spain.

The CDR3 consists of 16 residues. Trimming removed 5 bases at V and 2 bases at J, with 19 bases between. The germline V gene has CDR1 MNHEY and CDR2 SMNVEV (reference sequence). TCRdb's table, derived via immunoSEQ multiplex PCR, lists solely in-frame clones and lacks some. The sample consists of about 340,000 clones, over 80% of them appearing once. This chain connects TRBV27 to TRBJ2-7; D possibly corresponds to TRBD1 (5 bases). The TCR originated in a woman in her forties or fifties with COVID-19, enrolled during active disease. The sequencing input was peripheral blood. CDR3 nucleotides: TGTGCCAGCAGTCCCTCGGCAGGGATCCCAGCCTACGAGCAGTACTTC. Translated: CASSPSAGIPAYEQYF.